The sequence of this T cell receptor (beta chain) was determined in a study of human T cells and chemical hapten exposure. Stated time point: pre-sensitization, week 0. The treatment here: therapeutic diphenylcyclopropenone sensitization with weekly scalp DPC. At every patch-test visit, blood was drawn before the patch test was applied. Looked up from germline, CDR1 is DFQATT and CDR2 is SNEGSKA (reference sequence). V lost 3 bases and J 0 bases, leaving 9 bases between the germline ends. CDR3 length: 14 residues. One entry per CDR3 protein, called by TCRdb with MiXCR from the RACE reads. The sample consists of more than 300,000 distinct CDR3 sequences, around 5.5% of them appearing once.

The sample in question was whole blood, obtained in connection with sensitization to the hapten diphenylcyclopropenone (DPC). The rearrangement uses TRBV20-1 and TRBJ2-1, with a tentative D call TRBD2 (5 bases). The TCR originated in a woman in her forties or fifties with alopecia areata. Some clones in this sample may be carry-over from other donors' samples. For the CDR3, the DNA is TGCAGTGCTAGTGAAGCGGTCTCCTACAATGAGCAGTTCTTC. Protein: CSASEAVSYNEQFF.